Listed here are 30 T cell receptor beta chains from one sample, sequenced in a study of radiation and T cells in renal cell carcinoma. Noted time point: baseline pretreatment blood. The treatment was: 15 Gy SBRT to primary tumor, nephrectomy 4 weeks later. Generated by immunoSEQ multiplex PCR, the TCRdb table keeps only in-frame clones and is missing some. The sample contains 140,000 to 150,000 clones, about 87% of which appear only once. The specimen was blood, collected from a patient whose treatment included radiotherapy and nephrectomy. The receptors were sampled from a woman aged 70-85 years with renal cell carcinoma.

This clone has only one observation. The chain is built from TRBV9 and TRBJ2-7; a weak D match, TRBD2 (5 bases). The V gene lost 0 bases and the J gene lost 0 bases, with 10 bases spanning the gap. Germline values: CDR1 SGDLS, CDR2 YYNGEE. CDR3 length: 15 residues. The CDR3 DNA sequence: TGTGCCAGCAGCGTAGAGGAGGCCTCCTCCTACGAGCAGTACTTC. This encodes CASSVEEASSYEQYF.

The V and J genes are TRBV7-2 and TRBJ2-2; D call uncertain. The V gene's germline CDR1 is SGHTA and CDR2 FQGNSA. The CDR3 length is 14 residues. Trimming removed 0 bases from V and 5 bases from J, with 7 bases in between. This CDR3 is CASSLAEGTGELFF. The CDR3 DNA is TGTGCCAGCAGCTTAGCGGAAGGAACCGGGGAGCTGTTTTTT. Complete variable domain (other parts from reference TRBV7-2 and TRBJ2-2): GAGVSQSPSNKVTEKGKDVELRCDPISGHTALYWYRQSLGQGLEFLIYFQGNSAPDKSGLPSDRFSAERTGGSVSTLTIQRTQQEDSAVYLCASSLAEGTGELFFGEGSRLTVL.

The CDR3 DNA follows: TGTGCCAGCAGTTTACCCACAGGGGTGAATTCACCCCTCCACTTT. Its translation is CASSLPTGVNSPLHF. The chain joins TRBV28 to TRBJ1-6; 7 bases fit TRBD1. The CDR3 has 15 residues. CDR1 MDHEN and CDR2 SYDVKM come from the germline V gene. Trimming took 2 bases from V and 7 from J; bases not matched to a gene: 5.

This chain links TRBV6-1 with TRBJ2-3, with a possible D match to TRBD1 (6 bases). Trimming took 8 bases from V and 5 from J, leaving 11 bases between them. The CDR3 has 12 amino acids. Per germline, CDR1 MNHNS and CDR2 SASEGT. The CDR3 sequence is CASQRTVDTQYF. The CDR3 coding sequence is TGTGCCAGCCAGAGGACAGTAGATACGCAGTATTTT.

The gene calls are TRBV5-1 and TRBJ2-3; 10 nucleotides align to TRBD2. The CDR3 runs 16 residues. Germline V lookup: CDR1 SGHRS, CDR2 YFSETQ. V lost 4 bases, J lost 4 bases, and 9 bases stayed unmatched. CDR3 sequence: CASSREASGGADTQYF. CDR3 bases: TGCGCCAGCAGCAGGGAGGCTAGCGGGGGAGCAGATACGCAGTATTTT. Variable domain in full (rest from reference TRBV5-1 and TRBJ2-3): KAGVTQTPRYLIKTRGQQVTLSCSPISGHRSVSWYQQTPGQGLQFLFEYFSETQRNKGNFPGRFSGRQFSNSRSEMNVSTLELGDSALYLCASSREASGGADTQYFGPGTRLTVL.

The chain carries TRBV5-1 and TRBJ2-1, with TRBD1 as a possible D gene (6 bases). CDR1 and CDR2 (germline): SGHRS, YFSETQ. The CDR3 is 13 residues long. Trimming took 4 bases from V and 6 from J, leaving 11 bases between them. The CDR3 is CASSKTGANEQFF. The CDR3 nucleotides are TGCGCCAGCAGCAAGACAGGCGCCAATGAGCAGTTCTTC.

The rearrangement uses TRBV29-1 and TRBJ1-2; 10 nucleotides match TRBD1. This CDR3 spans 15 amino acids. Germline V gene data show CDR1 as SQVTM and CDR2 as ANQGSEA. The junction had 8 bases not matched to a gene; V was cut back by 4 bases and J by 3 bases. The CDR3 sequence is CSVGLGTGDDYGYTF. The CDR3 region has the DNA TGCAGCGTTGGGTTAGGGACAGGGGACGACTATGGCTACACCTTC.

This chain uses TRBV4-2 with TRBJ2-2, with D tentatively TRBD2 (6 bases). Germline CDR1 and CDR2: LGHNA and YNFKEQ. The V gene lost 2 bases and the J gene lost 3 bases, with 25 bases spanning the gap. This CDR3 is built from 20 residues. CDR3 sequence: CASSQPFAGTLSGYTGELFF. In DNA, the CDR3 is TGTGCCAGCAGCCAACCCTTCGCGGGGACCCTTAGCGGTTACACCGGGGAGCTGTTTTTT.

This sequence joins TRBV19 and TRBJ2-1; 8 bases align to TRBD1. CDR1 is LNHDA, CDR2 SQIVND, per germline (reference sequence). Trimming cost V 4 bases and J 4 bases; bases outside gene matches: 15. The CDR3 spans 18 residues. The CDR3 here is CASSNYGTGRALYNEQFF. The CDR3 region has the DNA TGTGCCAGTAGTAACTACGGGACAGGTCGAGCCCTTTACAATGAGCAGTTCTTC.

On this clone itself: One end of the junction is discordant with germline, which a read error may explain. V usage is TRBV7-7 and J usage is TRBJ2-5; either TRBD1 or TRBD2 may supply D (6 bases each). The CDR3 covers 15 residues. CDR1 and CDR2 from the germline V gene are SSHAT and FNYEAQ (reference sequence). CDR3 loop: CASSLIGGPQETQYF. The CDR3 nucleotides are TGTGCTAGCAGCTTGATTGGGGGGCCCCAAGAGACCCAGTACTTC.

The chain uses TRBV5-1 and TRBJ2-1; no clear D. The V gene's germline CDR1 is SGHRS and CDR2 YFSETQ. CDR3 length equals 14 residues. Trimming removed 7 bases from V and 0 bases from J, with 11 bases in between. The CDR3 DNA is TGCGCCAGCGGTTCCGCGAGCTCCTACAATGAGCAGTTCTTC. This encodes CASGSASSYNEQFF.

The chain couples TRBV7-2 to TRBJ1-6; 12 bases fit TRBD1. The CDR3 contains 14 residues. After removal of 6 bases from V and 9 bases from J, the junction contained 3 bases not matched to a gene. Germline values: CDR1 SGHTA, CDR2 FQGNSA. The CDR3: CASRGTGGSSPLHF. For the CDR3, the DNA is TGTGCCAGCAGGGGGACAGGGGGCAGTTCACCCCTCCACTTT.

The CDR3: CASSRLAGGSSYNEQFF. The CDR3 bases are TGTGCCAGCAGCCGACTAGCGGGGGGTAGCTCCTACAATGAGCAGTTCTTC. The chain has TRBV7-8 and TRBJ2-1, with 13 nucleotides matching TRBD2. Germline V gene sequence: CDR1 SGHVS, CDR2 FQNEAQ. This CDR3 has 17 amino acids. J was trimmed by 0 bases and V by 5 bases; bases with no gene match: 4.

V is TRBV6-5 and J is TRBJ2-2; TRBD2 is a possible D gene (5 bases). The germline V gene has CDR1 MNHEY and CDR2 SVGAGI. The CDR3 has 14 amino acids. V was pared by 10 bases and J by 6 bases, with 18 bases between. For the CDR3, the DNA is TGTGCCACCACCCGGGAAATAGGGCCCGGGGAGCTGTTTTTT. This translates into CATTREIGPGELFF.

The rearrangement joins TRBV5-6 to TRBJ2-5; D uncertain. CDR3 length: 12 amino acids. Germline CDR1 SGHDT, CDR2 YYEEEE. V lost 5 bases and J lost 5, with 10 bases in between. For the CDR3, the DNA is TGTGCCAGCAGTTTCACCGATGAGACCCAGTACTTC. It translates to CASSFTDETQYF. Full variable domain (remainder filled in from reference TRBV5-6 and TRBJ2-5): DAGVTQSPTHLIKTRGQQVTLRCSPKSGHDTVSWYQQALGQGPQFIFQYYEEEERQRGNFPDRFSGHQFPNYSSELNVNALLLGDSALYLCASSFTDETQYFGPGTRLLVL.

The V and J genes are TRBV5-5 and TRBJ1-1, with D hard to call. This CDR3 spans 15 amino acids. V was clipped by 0 bases and J by 0 bases, with 9 bases between them. CDR1 SGHKS and CDR2 YYEKEE come from the germline V gene (reference sequence). CDR3 bases: TGTGCCAGCAGCTTGGTTGGTCTTTTGAACACTGAAGCTTTCTTT. Its translation: CASSLVGLLNTEAFF.

There are a few counts of this clone. In the same sample, other DNA sequences code for this CDR3. The genes are TRBV6-5 and TRBJ1-1; the D gene is possibly TRBD1 (6 bases). CDR3 length: 14 residues. The V end was cut by 6 bases, the J end by 0 bases, with 11 bases between. Germline loops: CDR1 MNHEY, CDR2 SVGAGI. CDR3 sequence (DNA): TGTGCCAGCAGACCGGGACAACTGAACACTGAAGCTTTCTTT. Residues: CASRPGQLNTEAFF.

This clone was recorded only once. The chain employs TRBV5-1 and TRBJ1-2; perhaps TRBD1 as D (5 bases). Per the germline V gene, CDR1 is SGHRS and CDR2 is YFSETQ. The V end lost 3 bases, the J end lost 4 bases, and 16 bases lay between the germline ends. The CDR3 covers 15 residues. The CDR3 DNA sequence: TGCGCCAGCAGCTCTCAAAGGACGCAGGGCTATGGCTACACCTTC. This gives the protein CASSSQRTQGYGYTF.

The CDR3 sequence is CASTLGRITNTGELFF. CDR3 DNA sequence: TGTGCCAGTACCCTAGGGAGAATCACGAACACCGGGGAGCTGTTTTTT. The chain combines TRBV19 with TRBJ2-2; perhaps TRBD2 as D (5 bases). V was shortened by 7 bases and J by 0 bases, with 15 bases between the two germline ends. CDR1 and CDR2 (germline): LNHDA, SQIVND (reference sequence). The CDR3 consists of 16 residues.

J is TRBJ2-3 and V is TRBV9, with D unresolved. Trimming pared 0 bases from V and 4 bases from J, leaving 3 bases between. CDR3 size: 12 residues. The germline gives CDR1 SGDLS, CDR2 YYNGEE. CDR3 nucleotides: TGTGCCAGCAGCGTAGAGCCAGATACGCAGTATTTT. It yields the protein CASSVEPDTQYF.

The CDR3 region has the DNA TGTGCCAGCAGCTTGGCGGGGGTGGCCTACGAGCAGTACTTC. Translating gives CASSLAGVAYEQYF. The chain links TRBV5-5 to TRBJ2-7; a weak D match, TRBD2 (6 bases). This CDR3 has 14 residues. The germline CDR1 and CDR2 sequences are SGHKS and YYEKEE (reference sequence). Between the trimmed V and J ends, which lost 0 bases and 2 bases, there was a span of 9 bases. Combining the CDR3 with reference TRBV5-5 and TRBJ2-7 gives the whole variable domain DAGVTQSPTHLIKTRGQQVTLRCSPISGHKSVSWYQQVLGQGPQFIFQYYEKEERGRGNFPDRFSARQFPNYSSELNVNALLLGDSALYLCASSLAGVAYEQYFGPGTRLTVT.

This sequence joins TRBV18 and TRBJ1-4; tentative D call: TRBD1 (5 bases). The germline V and J ends were trimmed by 1 base and 8 bases, with 17 bases remaining between them. Germline loops: CDR1 KGHSH, CDR2 LQKENI. The CDR3 runs 16 residues. CDR3 in DNA: TGTGCCAGCTCACCACTCCAGGGTATTAATGGAGAAAAACTGTTTTTT. This translates into CASSPLQGINGEKLFF.

About this clone: One junction end does not reproduce the germline sequence, and a read error may be involved. The V gene is TRBV5-1, the J gene TRBJ1-2, with 10 bases identical to TRBD1. Germline V lookup: CDR1 SGHRS, CDR2 YFSETQ. This CDR3 region has 15 residues. The CDR3 loop is CASRLEGTGAYGYTF. CDR3 bases: TGCGCCAGCAGATTGGAGGGGACAGGGGCGTATGGCTACACCTTC.

The V gene is TRBV6-5, the J gene TRBJ1-5, with 10 bases that match TRBD1. The CDR3 sequence is 13 residues long. Trimming took 5 bases from V and 7 from J; bases not matched to a gene: 2. Germline V gives CDR1 MNHEY, CDR2 SVGAGI. As DNA, the CDR3 is TGTGCCAGCAGTCGGACAGGGGGGCAGCCCCAGCATTTT. This codes for CASSRTGGQPQHF.

V usage is TRBV5-1 and J usage is TRBJ1-1; a weak D match, TRBD1 (5 bases). The CDR3 runs 15 residues. CDR1 is SGHRS and CDR2 is YFSETQ in the germline V gene. Trimming removed 0 bases from V and 0 bases from J, with 9 bases in between. This chain's CDR3 is CASSLVGTMNTEAFF. The CDR3 nucleotides read TGCGCCAGCAGCTTGGTGGGGACCATGAACACTGAAGCTTTCTTT.

This chain connects TRBV19 to TRBJ1-6; TRBD1 aligns across 7 bases. CDR1 LNHDA and CDR2 SQIVND come from the germline V gene (reference sequence). V gave up 2 bases and J gave up 5 bases; unmatched junction bases: 0. The CDR3 is 14 residues long. Here the CDR3 reads CASSITGDNSPLHF. CDR3 nucleotide sequence: TGTGCCAGTAGTATAACAGGGGATAATTCACCCCTCCACTTT.

The CDR3 nucleotides are TGTGCCAGCTCACCGGGACAGGGGGTTCGGGAGACCCAGTACTTC. This translates into CASSPGQGVRETQYF. V is TRBV18 and J is TRBJ2-5, with TRBD1 matching over 11 bases. Trimming took 3 bases from V and 5 from J; bases not matched to a gene: 5. Germline V CDR1 and CDR2: KGHSH, LQKENI. The CDR3 spans 15 residues.

The chain carries TRBV11-2 and TRBJ1-5; 8 bases fit TRBD1. The CDR3 has 15 residues. Germline V gene lookup returns CDR1 SGHAT and CDR2 FQNNGV. V lost 5 bases and J lost 4; bases outside the gene matches: 7. The CDR3 coding sequence is TGTGCCAGCAGCCCTACAGGGGGTCAGAATCAGCCCCAGCATTTT. Translation gives CASSPTGGQNQPQHF.

The rearrangement joins TRBV30 to TRBJ1-4, with TRBD1 identical over 9 bases. The CDR3 length is 15 residues. The germline V gene has CDR1 GTSNPN and CDR2 SVGIG (reference sequence). The trim removed 2 bases at V and 4 bases at J, leaving 5 bases unmatched. The CDR3 loop reads CAWSPLDRGNEKLFF. CDR3 DNA sequence: TGTGCCTGGAGTCCACTGGACAGGGGTAATGAAAAACTGTTTTTT.

This rearrangement joins TRBV7-2 to TRBJ2-3; 14 bases line up with TRBD2. Germline V gene lookup returns CDR1 SGHTA and CDR2 FQGNSA. J lost 7 bases, V lost 2 bases, and 2 bases had no gene match. This CDR3 has 15 residues. The CDR3, as DNA: TGTGCCAGCAGCTTACGGACTAGCGGGGGGAATACGCAGTATTTT. Encoded protein: CASSLRTSGGNTQYF.